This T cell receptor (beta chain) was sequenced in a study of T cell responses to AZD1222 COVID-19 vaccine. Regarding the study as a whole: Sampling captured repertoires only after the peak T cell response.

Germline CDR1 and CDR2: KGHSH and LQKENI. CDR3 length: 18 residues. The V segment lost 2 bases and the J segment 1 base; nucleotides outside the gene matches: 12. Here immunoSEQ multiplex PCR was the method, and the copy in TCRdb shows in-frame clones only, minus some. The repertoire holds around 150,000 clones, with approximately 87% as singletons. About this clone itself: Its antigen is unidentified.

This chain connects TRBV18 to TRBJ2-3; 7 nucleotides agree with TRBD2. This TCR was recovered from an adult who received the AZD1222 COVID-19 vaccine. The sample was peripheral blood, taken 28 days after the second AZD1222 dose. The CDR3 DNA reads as TGTGCCAGCTCACCAGGGGAGGGAGGCCTCATTGGCACAGATACGCAGTATTTT. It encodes CASSPGEGGLIGTDTQYF.